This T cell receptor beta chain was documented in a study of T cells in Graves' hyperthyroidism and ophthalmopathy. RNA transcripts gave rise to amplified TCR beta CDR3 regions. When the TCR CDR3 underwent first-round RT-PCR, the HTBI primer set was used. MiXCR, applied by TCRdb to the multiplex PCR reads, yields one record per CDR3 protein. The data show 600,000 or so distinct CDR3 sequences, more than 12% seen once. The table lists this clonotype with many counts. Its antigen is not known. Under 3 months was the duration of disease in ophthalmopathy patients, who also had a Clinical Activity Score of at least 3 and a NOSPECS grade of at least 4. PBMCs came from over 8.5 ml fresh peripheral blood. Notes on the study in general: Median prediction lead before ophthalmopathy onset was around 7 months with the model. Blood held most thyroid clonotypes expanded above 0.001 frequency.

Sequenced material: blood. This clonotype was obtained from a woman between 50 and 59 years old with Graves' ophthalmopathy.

This CDR3 reads CAWSATRDYYEQYF. The DNA of the CDR3 is TGTGCCTGGAGTGCCACACGCGACTACTACGAGCAGTACTTC. The rearrangement uses TRBV30 and TRBJ2-7; D is possibly TRBD2 (5 bases). CDR1 and CDR2 from the germline V gene are GTSNPN and SVGIG (reference sequence). CDR3 length: 14 residues. V was clipped by 1 base and J by 3 bases, with 13 bases between them.